Presented here are 6 T cell receptor beta chains from one specimen sequenced in a study of cytomegalovirus exposure and HLA in healthy donors. 60 Vbeta and 13 Jbeta primers were used in PCR. Clones were sequenced by immunoSEQ multiplex PCR, and TCRdb holds only the in-frame ones, with some missing. The repertoire holds a few hundred thousand clones, with roughly 89% as singletons. Sequenced input: PBMCs. The receptors come from a woman aged 18 to 35 in good health and CMV-seronegative.

The chain is built from TRBV10-3 and TRBJ2-2; tentatively, D is TRBD2 (6 bases). V lost 4 bases and J 10 bases, leaving 10 bases between the germline ends. CDR1 ENHRY and CDR2 SYGVKD come from the germline V gene. The CDR3 covers 12 residues. DNA for the CDR3: TGTGCCATCAGTGCCGGGGGAGAGGAGCTGTTTTTT. This gives the protein CAISAGGEELFF.

The J gene is TRBJ2-7, the V gene TRBV9, with 9 bases lining up with TRBD1. The CDR3 runs to 17 residues. The germline V gene has CDR1 SGDLS and CDR2 YYNGEE. V was pared by 2 bases and J by 1 base, with 10 bases of the junction left unmatched. The CDR3, as DNA: TGTGCCAGCAGCGTGGATACAGGGGGCGAGGTATCCTACGAGCAGTACTTC. Translating gives CASSVDTGGEVSYEQYF.

Only a few counts were recorded for this clone. The rearrangement uses TRBV10-1 and TRBJ2-1; 9 bases match TRBD2. V trimming: 3 bases; J trimming: 6 bases; junction bases outside the gene matches: 6. This CDR3 has 15 residues. Germline CDR1 reads WNHNN; CDR2 reads SYGVQD (reference sequence). CDR3 protein: CASSDGSGGRNEQFF. CDR3 DNA: TGCGCCAGCAGTGATGGTAGCGGGGGCCGCAATGAGCAGTTCTTC.

There are a few counts of this clone. V is TRBV7-6 and J is TRBJ1-6; no clear D. This CDR3 spans 13 amino acids. The germline CDR1 and CDR2 sequences are SGHVS and FNYEAQ. The V end lost 1 base, the J end lost 9 bases, and 7 bases lay between the germline ends. The CDR3, as DNA: TGTGCCAGCAGCTTAGATATCCGTTCACCCCTCCACTTT. Translated: CASSLDIRSPLHF. Full variable domain (rest looked up from reference TRBV7-6 and TRBJ1-6): GAGVSQSPRYKVTKRGQDVALRCDPISGHVSLYWYRQALGQGPEFLTYFNYEAQQDKSGLPNDRFSAERPEGSISTLTIQRTEQRDSAMYRCASSLDIRSPLHFGNGTRLTVT.

Points on this clone: The sample holds other DNA sequences that translate to the same CDR3. This sequence joins TRBV18 and TRBJ2-7; the match to TRBD1 covers 10 bases. The CDR3 spans 14 residues. Germline loops: CDR1 KGHSH, CDR2 LQKENI. V lost 3 bases and J lost 2; bases outside the gene matches: 1. The CDR3 bases are TGTGCCAGCTCACCCGGGACAGGGGCCTACGAGCAGTACTTC. Amino acid sequence: CASSPGTGAYEQYF.

The rearrangement joins TRBV7-6 to TRBJ2-7; no clear D. The V and J ends lost 5 bases and 2 bases respectively, with 13 bases between them. This CDR3 spans 14 amino acids. Germline CDR1 and CDR2: SGHVS and FNYEAQ. CDR3 residues: CASSISAVAYEQYF. CDR3 nucleotide sequence: TGTGCCAGCAGCATCTCGGCGGTAGCCTACGAGCAGTACTTC.